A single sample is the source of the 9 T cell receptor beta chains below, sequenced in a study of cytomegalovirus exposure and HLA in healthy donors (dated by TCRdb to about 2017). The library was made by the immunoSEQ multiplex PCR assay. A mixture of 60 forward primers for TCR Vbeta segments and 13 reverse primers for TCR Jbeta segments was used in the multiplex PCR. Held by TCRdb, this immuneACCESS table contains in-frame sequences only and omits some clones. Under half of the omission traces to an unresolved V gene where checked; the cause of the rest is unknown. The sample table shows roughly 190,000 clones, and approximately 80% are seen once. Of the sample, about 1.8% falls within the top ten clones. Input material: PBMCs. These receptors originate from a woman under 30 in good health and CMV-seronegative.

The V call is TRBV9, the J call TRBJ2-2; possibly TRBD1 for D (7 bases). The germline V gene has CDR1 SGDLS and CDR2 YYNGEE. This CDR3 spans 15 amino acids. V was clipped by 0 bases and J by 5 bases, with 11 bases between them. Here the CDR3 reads CASSVARGATGELFF. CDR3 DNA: TGTGCCAGCAGCGTAGCCAGGGGGGCAACCGGGGAGCTGTTTTTT.

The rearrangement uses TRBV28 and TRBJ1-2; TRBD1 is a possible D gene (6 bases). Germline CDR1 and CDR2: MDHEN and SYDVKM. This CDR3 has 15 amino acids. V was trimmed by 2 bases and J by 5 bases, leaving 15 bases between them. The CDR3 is CASSLITGQRYGYTF. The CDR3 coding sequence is TGTGCCAGCAGTTTAATTACGGGACAAAGATATGGCTACACCTTC.

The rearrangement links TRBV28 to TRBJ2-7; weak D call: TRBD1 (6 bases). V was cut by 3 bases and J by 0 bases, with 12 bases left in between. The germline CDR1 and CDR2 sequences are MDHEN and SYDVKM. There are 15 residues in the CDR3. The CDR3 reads CASSFGDKASYEQYF. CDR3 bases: TGTGCCAGCAGTTTTGGGGACAAGGCCTCCTACGAGCAGTACTTC.

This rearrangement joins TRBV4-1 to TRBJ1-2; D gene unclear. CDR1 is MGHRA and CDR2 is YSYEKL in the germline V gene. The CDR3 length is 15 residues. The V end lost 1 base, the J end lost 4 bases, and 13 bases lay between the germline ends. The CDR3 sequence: CASSQVKRHSYGYTF. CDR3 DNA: TGCGCCAGCAGCCAAGTAAAAAGGCACAGCTATGGCTACACCTTC.

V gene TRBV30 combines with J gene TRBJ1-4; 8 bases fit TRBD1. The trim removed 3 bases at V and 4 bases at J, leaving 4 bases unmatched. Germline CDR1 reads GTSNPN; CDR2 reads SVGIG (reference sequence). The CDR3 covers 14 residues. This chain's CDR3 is CAWSPDRGNEKLFF. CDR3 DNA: TGTGCCTGGAGCCCCGACAGGGGTAATGAAAAACTGTTTTTT. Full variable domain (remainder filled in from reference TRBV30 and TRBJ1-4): SQTIHQWPATLVQPVGSPLSLECTVEGTSNPNLYWYRQAAGRGLQLLFYSVGIGQISSEVPQNLSASRPQDRQFILSSKKLLLSDSGFYLCAWSPDRGNEKLFFGSGTQLSVL.

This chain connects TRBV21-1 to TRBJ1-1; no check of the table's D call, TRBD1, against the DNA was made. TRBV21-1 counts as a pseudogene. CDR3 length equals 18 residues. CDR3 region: CASSKAPQPGNFHTEAFF. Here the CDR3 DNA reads TGTGCCAGCAGCAAAGCGCCACAGCCAGGCAACTTCCACACTGAAGCTTTCTTT.

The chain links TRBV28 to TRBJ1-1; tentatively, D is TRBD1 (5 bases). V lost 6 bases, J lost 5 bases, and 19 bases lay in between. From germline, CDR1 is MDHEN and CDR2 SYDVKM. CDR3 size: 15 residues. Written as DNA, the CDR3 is TGTGCCAGCAGCCACCAAGCAGGGAAGTTGACTGAAGCTTTCTTT. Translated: CASSHQAGKLTEAFF.

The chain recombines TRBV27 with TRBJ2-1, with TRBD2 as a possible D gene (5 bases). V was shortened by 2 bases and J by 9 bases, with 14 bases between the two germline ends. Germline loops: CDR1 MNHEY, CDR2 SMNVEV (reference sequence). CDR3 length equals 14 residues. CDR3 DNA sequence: TGTGCCAGCAGTTTAGGGCTAGCTCTTGGTGAGCAGTTCTTC. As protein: CASSLGLALGEQFF.

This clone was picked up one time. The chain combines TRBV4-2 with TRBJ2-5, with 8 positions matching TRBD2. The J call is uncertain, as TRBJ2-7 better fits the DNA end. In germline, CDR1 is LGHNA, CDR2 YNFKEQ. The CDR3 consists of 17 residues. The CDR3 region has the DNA TGTGCCAGCAGCCAAGATCTCGCACTAGCGGCAAACTACGAGCAGTACTTC. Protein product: CASSQDLALAANYEQYF.